The sequence of this T cell receptor beta chain was determined in a study of technical replicates of blood from several donors. The CDR3 is 13 amino acids. The germline CDR1 and CDR2 sequences are MDHEN and SYDVKM. Profiling relied on immunoSEQ multiplex PCR, and the TCRdb table lists in-frame clones only, not all of them. The data hold 79,000 or so clones, with roughly 96% observed a single time. As concerns this clone: An end of the junction differs from the germline gene, which may be a read error.

Sequencing was performed on T cells isolated from PBMCs. This clonotype was sampled from a human donor in good health. The chain carries TRBV28 and TRBJ2-1; D possibly corresponds to TRBD1 (6 bases). CDR3 in amino acids: CASSFSRDTERFF. In DNA, the CDR3 is TGTGCCAGCAGTTTTAGTCGGGACACTGAGCGGTTCTTC.